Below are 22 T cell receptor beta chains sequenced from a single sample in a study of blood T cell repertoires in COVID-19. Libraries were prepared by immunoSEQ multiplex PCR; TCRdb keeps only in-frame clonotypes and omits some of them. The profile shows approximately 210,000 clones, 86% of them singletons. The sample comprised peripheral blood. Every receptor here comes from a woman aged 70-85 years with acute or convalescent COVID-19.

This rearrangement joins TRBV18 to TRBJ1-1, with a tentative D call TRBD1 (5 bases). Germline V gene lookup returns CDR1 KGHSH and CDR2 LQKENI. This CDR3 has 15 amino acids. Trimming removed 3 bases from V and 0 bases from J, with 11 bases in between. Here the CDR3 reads CASSPVDRLNTEAFF. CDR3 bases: TGTGCCAGCTCACCGGTCGACAGACTGAACACTGAAGCTTTCTTT.

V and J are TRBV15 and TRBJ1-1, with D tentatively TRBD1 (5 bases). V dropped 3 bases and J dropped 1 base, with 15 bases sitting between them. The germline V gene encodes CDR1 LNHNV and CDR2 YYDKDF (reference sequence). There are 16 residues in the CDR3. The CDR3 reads CATSSGTQRGNTEAFF. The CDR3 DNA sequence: TGTGCCACCAGCAGTGGGACTCAAAGGGGGAACACTGAAGCTTTCTTT.

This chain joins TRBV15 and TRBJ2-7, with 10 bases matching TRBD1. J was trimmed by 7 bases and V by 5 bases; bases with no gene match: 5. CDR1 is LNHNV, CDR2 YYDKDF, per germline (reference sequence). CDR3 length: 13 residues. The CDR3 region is CATSYRDRGEQYF. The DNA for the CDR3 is TGTGCCACCAGCTACCGGGACAGGGGTGAGCAGTACTTC.

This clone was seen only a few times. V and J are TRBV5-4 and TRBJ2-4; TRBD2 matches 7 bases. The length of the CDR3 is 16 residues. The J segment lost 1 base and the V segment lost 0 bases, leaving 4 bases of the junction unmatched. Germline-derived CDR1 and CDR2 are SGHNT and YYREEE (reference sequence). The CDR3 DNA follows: TGTGCCAGCAGCTTGGATCTCGGGAGGGCCAAAAACATTCAGTACTTC. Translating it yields CASSLDLGRAKNIQYF.

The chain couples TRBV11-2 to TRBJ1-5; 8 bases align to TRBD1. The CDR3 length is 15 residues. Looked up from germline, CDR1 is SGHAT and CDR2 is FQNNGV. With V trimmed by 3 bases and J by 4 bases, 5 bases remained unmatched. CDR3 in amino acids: CASSLGGTGNQPQHF. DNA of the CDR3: TGTGCCAGCAGCTTGGGGGGGACAGGAAATCAGCCCCAGCATTTT. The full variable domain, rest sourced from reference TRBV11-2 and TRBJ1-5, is EAGVAQSPRYKIIEKRQSVAFWCNPISGHATLYWYQQILGQGPKLLIQFQNNGVVDDSQLPKDRFSAERLKGVDSTLKIQPAKLEDSAVYLCASSLGGTGNQPQHFGDGTRLSIL.

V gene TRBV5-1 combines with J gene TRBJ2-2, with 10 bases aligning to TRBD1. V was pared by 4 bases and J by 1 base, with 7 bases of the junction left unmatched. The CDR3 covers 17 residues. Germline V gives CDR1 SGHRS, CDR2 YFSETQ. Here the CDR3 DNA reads TGCGCCAGCAGCCTCTCCGGGACAGGGGTGAACACCGGGGAGCTGTTTTTT. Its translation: CASSLSGTGVNTGELFF.

CDR3 in amino acids: CASRSLAFSTDTQYF. CDR3 in DNA: TGTGCCAGCAGATCGTTAGCGTTCAGCACAGATACGCAGTATTTT. The chain recombines TRBV27 with TRBJ2-3, with a tentative D call TRBD2 (5 bases). The V end was cut by 6 bases, the J end by 0 bases, with 13 bases between. Germline-derived CDR1 and CDR2 are MNHEY and SMNVEV (reference sequence). CDR3 length: 15 amino acids.

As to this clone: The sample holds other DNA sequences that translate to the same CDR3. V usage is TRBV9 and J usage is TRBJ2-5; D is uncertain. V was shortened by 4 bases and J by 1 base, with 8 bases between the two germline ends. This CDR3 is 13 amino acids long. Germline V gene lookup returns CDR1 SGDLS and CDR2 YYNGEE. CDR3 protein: CASSPSGQETQYF. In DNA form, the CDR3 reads TGTGCCAGCAGCCCGTCAGGCCAAGAGACCCAGTACTTC.

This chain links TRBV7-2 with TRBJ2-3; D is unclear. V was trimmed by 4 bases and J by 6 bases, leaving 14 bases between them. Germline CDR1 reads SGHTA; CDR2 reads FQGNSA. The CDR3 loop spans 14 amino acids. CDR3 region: CASSSAVLTDTQYF. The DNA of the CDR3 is TGTGCCAGCAGCTCGGCGGTTCTCACCGATACGCAGTATTTT.

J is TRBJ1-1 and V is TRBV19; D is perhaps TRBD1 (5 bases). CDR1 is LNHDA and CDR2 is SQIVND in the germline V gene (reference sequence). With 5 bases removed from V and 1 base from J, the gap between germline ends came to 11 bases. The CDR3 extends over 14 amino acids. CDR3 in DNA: TGTGCCAGTAGTGGCCAAGGGGAGAACACTGAAGCTTTCTTT. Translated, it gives CASSGQGENTEAFF.

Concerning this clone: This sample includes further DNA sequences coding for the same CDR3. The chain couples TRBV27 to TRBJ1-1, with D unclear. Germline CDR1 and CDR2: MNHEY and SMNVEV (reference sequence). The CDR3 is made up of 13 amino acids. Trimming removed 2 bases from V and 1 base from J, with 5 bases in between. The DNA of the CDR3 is TGTGCCAGCAGTTTAGGGAGGAACACTGAAGCTTTCTTT. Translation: CASSLGRNTEAFF.

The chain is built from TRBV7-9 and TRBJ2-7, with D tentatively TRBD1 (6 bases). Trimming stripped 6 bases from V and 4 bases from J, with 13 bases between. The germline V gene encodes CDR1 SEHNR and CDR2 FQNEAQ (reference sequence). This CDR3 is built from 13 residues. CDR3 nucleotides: TGTGCCAGCAGAACCGGACAGTCGTACGAGCAGTACTTC. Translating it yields CASRTGQSYEQYF. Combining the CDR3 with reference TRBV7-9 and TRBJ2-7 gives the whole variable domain DTGVSQNPRHKITKRGQNVTFRCDPISEHNRLYWYRQTLGQGPEFLTYFQNEAQLEKSRLLSDRFSAERPKGSFSTLEIQRTEQGDSAMYLCASRTGQSYEQYFGPGTRLTVT.

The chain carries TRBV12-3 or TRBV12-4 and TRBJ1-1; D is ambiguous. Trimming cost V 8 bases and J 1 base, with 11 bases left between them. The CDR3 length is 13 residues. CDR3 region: CASELAQNTEAFF. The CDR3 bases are TGTGCCAGCGAGCTAGCCCAGAACACTGAAGCTTTCTTT.

Written as DNA, the CDR3 is TGTGCCAGCAGATGGACAGGGTGGACCTATGGCTACACCTTC. Protein: CASRWTGWTYGYTF. V usage is TRBV5-6 and J usage is TRBJ1-2, with 8 bases identical to TRBD1. V gave up 5 bases and J gave up 4 bases; unmatched junction bases: 7. The germline CDR1 and CDR2 sequences are SGHDT and YYEEEE. This CDR3 comprises 14 residues.

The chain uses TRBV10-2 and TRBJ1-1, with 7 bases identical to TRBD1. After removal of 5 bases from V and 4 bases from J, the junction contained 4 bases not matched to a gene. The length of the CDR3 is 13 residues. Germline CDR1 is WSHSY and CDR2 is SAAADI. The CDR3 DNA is TGCGCCAGCAGTTCCCAGGGGGGCACTGAAGCTTTCTTT. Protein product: CASSSQGGTEAFF.

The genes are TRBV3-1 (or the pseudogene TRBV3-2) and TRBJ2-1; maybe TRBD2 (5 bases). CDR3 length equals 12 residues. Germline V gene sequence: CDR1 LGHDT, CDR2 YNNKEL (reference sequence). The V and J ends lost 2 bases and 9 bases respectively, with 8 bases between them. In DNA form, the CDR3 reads TGTGCCAGCAGCCAACCCCGGGGTGAGCAGTTCTTC. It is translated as CASSQPRGEQFF.

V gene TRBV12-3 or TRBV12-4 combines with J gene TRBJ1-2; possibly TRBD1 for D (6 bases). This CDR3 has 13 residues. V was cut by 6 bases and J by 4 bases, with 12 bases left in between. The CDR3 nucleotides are TGTGCCAGCAGGGCAGGACAGCTCTATGGCTACACCTTC. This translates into CASRAGQLYGYTF.

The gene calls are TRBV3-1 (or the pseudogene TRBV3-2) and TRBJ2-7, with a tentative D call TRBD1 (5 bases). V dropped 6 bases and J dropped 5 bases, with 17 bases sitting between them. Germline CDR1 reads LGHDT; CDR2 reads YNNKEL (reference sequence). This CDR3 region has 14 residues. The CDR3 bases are TGTGCCAGCAGTCGAAACAGGTCCCCTAACGAGCAGTACTTC. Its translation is CASSRNRSPNEQYF.

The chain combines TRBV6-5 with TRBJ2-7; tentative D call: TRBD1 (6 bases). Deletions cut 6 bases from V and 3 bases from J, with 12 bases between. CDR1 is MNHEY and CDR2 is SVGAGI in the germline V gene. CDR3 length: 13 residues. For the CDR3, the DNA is TGTGCCAGCAGCAAAGGGGACATCTACGAGCAGTACTTC. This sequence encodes CASSKGDIYEQYF.

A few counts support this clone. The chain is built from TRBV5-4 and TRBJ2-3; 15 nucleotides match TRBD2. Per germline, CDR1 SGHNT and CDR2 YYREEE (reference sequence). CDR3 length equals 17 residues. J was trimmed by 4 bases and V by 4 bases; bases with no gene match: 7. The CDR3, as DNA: TGTGCCAGCAGCGCGGGGACTAGCGGGAGGAGGGCAGATACGCAGTATTTT. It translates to CASSAGTSGRRADTQYF.

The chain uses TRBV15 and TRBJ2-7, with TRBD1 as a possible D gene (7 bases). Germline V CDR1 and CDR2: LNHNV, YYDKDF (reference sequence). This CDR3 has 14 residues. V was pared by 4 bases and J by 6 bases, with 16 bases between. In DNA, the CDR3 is TGTGCCACCAGCACCCACGCAGGGGGGTCCGAGCAGTACTTC. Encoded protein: CATSTHAGGSEQYF.

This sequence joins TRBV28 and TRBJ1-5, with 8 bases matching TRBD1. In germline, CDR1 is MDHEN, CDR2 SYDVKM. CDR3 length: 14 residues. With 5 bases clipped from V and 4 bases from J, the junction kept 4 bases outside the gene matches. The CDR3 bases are TGTGCCAGCAGTGCTACAGGGGGGAATCAGCCCCAGCATTTT. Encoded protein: CASSATGGNQPQHF. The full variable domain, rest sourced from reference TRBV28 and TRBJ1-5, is DVKVTQSSRYLVKRTGEKVFLECVQDMDHENMFWYRQDPGLGLRLIYFSYDVKMKEKGDIPEGYSVSREKKERFSLILESASTNQTSMYLCASSATGGNQPQHFGDGTRLSIL.